This is a list of T cell receptor beta chains from one sample in a study of a mutant IDH1 vaccine in newly diagnosed glioma. Generated by immunoSEQ multiplex PCR, the TCRdb table keeps only in-frame clones and is missing some. This sample yields about 66,000 clones, of which 74% are seen a single time; about 4.9% belongs to the top ten. Their recognized antigens are unknown. Specimen: PBMCs, collected from a glioma patient whose treatment included an IDH1 peptide vaccine. The receptors originated from a middle-aged man with glioma. CDR3s include the opening cysteine and the closing phenylalanine or tryptophan. The order of the fields is CDR3 protein, CDR3 DNA, clone size, D gene, V gene, J gene. D genes are given only for firm matches. For some rows the clone size is stated as once, few or many, or as a class when expanded; others skip it.

CDR3 protein: CATLGGGERNTEAFF
CDR3 DNA: TGTGCCACCTTGGGAGGGGGAGAGAGGAACACTGAAGCTTTCTTT
clone size: -
D gene: -
V gene: TRBV2
J gene: TRBJ1-1

CDR3 protein: CASSEPGPHNEQFF
CDR3 DNA: TGTGCCAGCAGTGAACCTGGGCCCCACAATGAGCAGTTCTTC
clone size: -
D gene: -
V gene: TRBV25-1
J gene: TRBJ2-1

CDR3 protein: CASSDQRGGYNEQFF
CDR3 DNA: TGTGCCAGCAGTGATCAGCGGGGGGGCTACAATGAGCAGTTCTTC
clone size: -
D gene: TRBD2
V gene: TRBV2
J gene: TRBJ2-1

CDR3 protein: CASSPRRGGVFITYNEQFF
CDR3 DNA: TGTGCCAGCAGCCCACGACGGGGGGGCGTCTTCATAACCTACAATGAGCAGTTCTTC
clone size: -
D gene: TRBD2
V gene: TRBV9
J gene: TRBJ2-1

CDR3 protein: CASSGDIPYEQYF
CDR3 DNA: TGTGCCAGCAGCGGCGACATACCCTACGAGCAGTACTTC
clone size: -
D gene: -
V gene: TRBV5-6
J gene: TRBJ2-7

CDR3 protein: CASSEIGSGDEQYF
CDR3 DNA: TGTGCCAGCAGTGAAATTGGTAGCGGGGACGAGCAGTACTTC
clone size: -
D gene: TRBD2
V gene: TRBV6-1
J gene: TRBJ2-7

CDR3 protein: CASSIDLLRGGQYF
CDR3 DNA: TGTGCCAGTAGTATAGATCTTTTGAGAGGCGGGCAGTATTTT
clone size: -
D gene: -
V gene: TRBV19
J gene: TRBJ2-3

CDR3 protein: CASSLQGRGYEQYF
CDR3 DNA: TGTGCCAGCAGCTTGCAGGGGAGGGGATACGAGCAGTACTTC
clone size: -
D gene: -
V gene: TRBV7-2
J gene: TRBJ2-7

CDR3 protein: CATTPQGMGEKLFF
CDR3 DNA: TGTGCCACCACCCCCCAGGGGATGGGGGAAAAACTGTTTTTT
clone size: -
D gene: -
V gene: TRBV15
J gene: TRBJ1-4

CDR3 protein: CASSPPSYEQYF
CDR3 DNA: TGTGCCAGCAGCCCCCCTAGTTACGAGCAGTACTTC
clone size: -
D gene: -
V gene: TRBV13
J gene: TRBJ2-7

CDR3 protein: CASCQGWNTEAFF
CDR3 DNA: TGTGCCAGCTGCCAAGGCTGGAACACTGAAGCTTTCTTT
clone size: -
D gene: -
V gene: TRBV6-1
J gene: TRBJ1-1

CDR3 protein: CASSESGGEAFF
CDR3 DNA: TGTGCCAGCAGTGAAAGCGGCGGGGAAGCTTTCTTT
clone size: few
D gene: -
V gene: TRBV2
J gene: TRBJ1-1

CDR3 protein: CSVESGLGRQETQYF
CDR3 DNA: TGCAGCGTTGAGTCGGGTCTAGGTCGACAAGAGACCCAGTACTTC
clone size: -
D gene: -
V gene: TRBV29-1
J gene: TRBJ2-5

CDR3 protein: CASSLDRSTEAFF
CDR3 DNA: TGTGCCAGCAGCCTCGATCGTAGCACTGAAGCTTTCTTT
clone size: -
D gene: -
V gene: TRBV11-2
J gene: TRBJ1-1

CDR3 protein: CANHRGYSYNEQFF
CDR3 DNA: TGTGCCAACCACAGGGGCTACTCCTACAATGAGCAGTTCTTC
clone size: -
D gene: TRBD1
V gene: TRBV6-5
J gene: TRBJ2-1

CDR3 protein: CASSHGTANQPQHF
CDR3 DNA: TGTGCCAGCAGCCACGGGACGGCCAATCAGCCCCAGCATTTT
clone size: -
D gene: -
V gene: TRBV7-2
J gene: TRBJ1-5

CDR3 protein: CASSYFDNRVELFF
CDR3 DNA: TGTGCCAGCAGTTACTTCGATAATCGAGTGGAGCTGTTTTTT
clone size: -
D gene: -
V gene: TRBV6-5
J gene: TRBJ2-2

CDR3 protein: CASSAQGPSGNTIYF
CDR3 DNA: TGTGCCAGCAGTGCACAGGGGCCCTCTGGAAACACCATATATTTT
clone size: -
D gene: TRBD1
V gene: TRBV6-1
J gene: TRBJ1-3

CDR3 protein: CASSQDTGTGTYGYTF
CDR3 DNA: TGCGCCAGCAGCCAAGATACCGGGACAGGGACCTATGGCTACACCTTC
clone size: -
D gene: TRBD1
V gene: TRBV4-1
J gene: TRBJ1-2

CDR3 protein: CASSSNRGGQGDLFTYNEQFF
CDR3 DNA: TGCGCCAGCAGCTCCAACCGAGGGGGACAGGGCGACCTCTTTACCTACAATGAGCAGTTCTTC
clone size: -
D gene: TRBD1
V gene: TRBV23-1
J gene: TRBJ2-1

CDR3 protein: CSVGTRGSYNEQFF
CDR3 DNA: TGCAGCGTTGGGACCCGGGGGTCCTACAATGAGCAGTTCTTC
clone size: -
D gene: -
V gene: TRBV29-1
J gene: TRBJ2-1

CDR3 protein: CAREGTRDTQYF
CDR3 DNA: TGTGCCAGAGAGGGAACCCGGGATACGCAGTATTTT
clone size: -
D gene: -
V gene: TRBV2
J gene: TRBJ2-3

CDR3 protein: CASSLDLGTEAFF
CDR3 DNA: TGTGCCAGCAGCTTAGACCTGGGCACTGAAGCTTTCTTT
clone size: -
D gene: -
V gene: TRBV7-9
J gene: TRBJ1-1